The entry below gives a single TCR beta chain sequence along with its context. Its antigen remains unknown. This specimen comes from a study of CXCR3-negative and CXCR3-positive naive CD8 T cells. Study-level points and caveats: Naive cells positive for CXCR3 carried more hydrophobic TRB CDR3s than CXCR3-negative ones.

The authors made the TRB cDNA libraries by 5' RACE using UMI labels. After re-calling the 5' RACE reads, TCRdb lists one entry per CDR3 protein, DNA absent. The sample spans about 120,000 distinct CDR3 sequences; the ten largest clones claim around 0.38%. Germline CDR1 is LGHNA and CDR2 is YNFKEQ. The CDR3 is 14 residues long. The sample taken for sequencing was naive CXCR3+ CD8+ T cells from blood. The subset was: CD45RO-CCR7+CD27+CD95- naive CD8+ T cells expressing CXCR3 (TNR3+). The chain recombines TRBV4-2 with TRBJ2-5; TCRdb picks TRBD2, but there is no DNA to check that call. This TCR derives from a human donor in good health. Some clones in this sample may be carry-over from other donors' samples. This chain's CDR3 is CASSPGLAEETQYF.